This entry is about one TCR beta chain. Its antigen is as yet unknown. Cultured CD4+ T cell DNA was sequenced using the Oncomine TCR Beta short-read assay. TCRdb reprocessed the PCR reads via MiXCR and lists one record per CDR3 protein. The table shows some 20,000 distinct CDR3 sequences, with approximately 61% occurring only once. The data belong to a study of vaccination and CD4 T cells after COVID-19. The wider study: Blood was drawn a median around 74 days post second dose, range 14 to 241.

Treatment defined: approximately 10-day PBMC culture with coronavirus spike peptide pools or control peptides (ViraFEST assay). Per well, 2 million or so PBMCs were cultured in the presence of roughly 10 IU/ml IL-2 and approximately 9.5 ug/ml peptide pools. V lost 5 bases and J lost 0, with 4 bases in between. Germline CDR1 reads LNHDA; CDR2 reads SQIVND (reference sequence). The CDR3 contains 13 residues. Notes on the study in general: Going from about 22 to 38, median SARS-CoV-2-reactive clonotypes did not rise significantly.

The sample consisted of CD4+ T cells from blood, cultured in vitro. The chain recombines TRBV19 with TRBJ1-4; D remains ambiguous. This TCR came from a human donor who had recovered from COVID-19. In nucleotides, the CDR3 is TGTGCCAGTAGTCAAGCAACTAATGAAAAACTGTTTTTT. Its translation: CASSQATNEKLFF. The full variable domain, its missing parts supplied by reference TRBV19 and TRBJ1-4, is DGGITQSPKYLFRKEGQNVTLSCEQNLNHDAMYWYRQDPGQGLRLIYYSQIVNDFQKGDIAEGYSVSREKKESFPLTVTSAQKNPTAFYLCASSQATNEKLFFGSGTQLSVL.